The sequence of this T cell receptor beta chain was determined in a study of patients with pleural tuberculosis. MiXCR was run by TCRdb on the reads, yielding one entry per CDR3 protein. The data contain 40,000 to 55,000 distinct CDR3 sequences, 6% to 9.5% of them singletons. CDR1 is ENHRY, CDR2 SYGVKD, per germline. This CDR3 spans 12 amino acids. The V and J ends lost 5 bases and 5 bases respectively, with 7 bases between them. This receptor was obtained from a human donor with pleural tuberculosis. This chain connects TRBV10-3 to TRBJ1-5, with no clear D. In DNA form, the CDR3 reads TGTGCCATCAGTCGCGCTGATCAGCCCCAGCATTTT. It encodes CAISRADQPQHF.